This T cell receptor beta chain was identified in a study of blood T cell repertoires in COVID-19. About the research overall: PBMCs, B-cell-depleted T cells, or T cells were the source of the cDNA or gDNA that made up the material.

Data came from immunoSEQ multiplex PCR; TCRdb stores just in-frame clones and leaves some out. Found here are some 240,000 clones, approximately 85% of them singletons; the top ten hold about an eighth. The germline V gene has CDR1 SGHDT and CDR2 YYEEEE. Unmatched junction bases numbered 4, after V lost 1 base and J lost 4 bases. This CDR3 spans 15 amino acids. The sequence came from a woman between 55 and 75 years old with active or convalescent COVID-19. The J gene is TRBJ1-3, the V gene TRBV5-6, with TRBD1 identical over 8 bases. Sequenced material: peripheral blood. The CDR3 loop reads CASSLLGQGGNTIYF. The DNA of the CDR3 is TGTGCCAGCAGCTTGCTTGGACAGGGAGGAAACACCATATATTTT.